This T cell receptor (beta chain) was sequenced during a study of blood T cells in healthy people across ages. To note about this clonotype: What it recognizes is unknown.

V gave up 0 bases and J gave up 8 bases; unmatched junction bases: 10. This CDR3 spans 17 amino acids. In germline, CDR1 is SGHTA, CDR2 FQGNSA. A second PCR, run for roughly 7 to 12 cycles, used a sample-barcoded 5' primer plus a J-beta primer mix. In TCRdb, the 5' RACE reads were re-called with MiXCR into one record per CDR3 protein. The data contain 1.5 million to 2 million distinct CDR3 sequences, about 31% of them singletons. Study-wide results and caveats: Using unsorted PBMCs precluded a conclusive naive versus antigen-experienced comparison. It was the long-lived donors that had more naive CD4+ cells and higher diversity than aged donors. Getting older went along with TCR beta diversity per million T cells dropping roughly linearly.

Material: blood. The receptor's source is a woman aged 25 to 45 in good health. The V call is TRBV7-2, the J call TRBJ2-5; 12 nucleotides match TRBD2. Here the CDR3 DNA reads TGTGCCAGCAGCTTAGCGGAACTAGCGGGGGGCTCGGGTACCCAGTACTTC. Protein sequence: CASSLAELAGGSGTQYF. Full variable domain (outside the CDR3, taken from reference TRBV7-2 and TRBJ2-5): GAGVSQSPSNKVTEKGKDVELRCDPISGHTALYWYRQSLGQGLEFLIYFQGNSAPDKSGLPSDRFSAERTGGSVSTLTIQRTQQEDSAVYLCASSLAELAGGSGTQYFGPGTRLLVL.